Included here is one T cell receptor beta chain sequence, with context. This entry comes from a study of blood T cell repertoires in COVID-19. The method was immunoSEQ multiplex PCR; TCRdb's version includes in-frame clones alone and lacks a portion of them. The table shows fewer than 250,000 clones, with approximately 82% occurring only once. This CDR3 spans 16 amino acids. CDR1 and CDR2 (germline): SGHAT, FQDESV (reference sequence). The V end lost 2 bases, the J end lost 0 bases, and 13 bases lay between the germline ends. This TCR was recovered from a woman aged 80 or older with acute or convalescent COVID-19. The gene calls are TRBV11-1 and TRBJ2-5; D call uncertain. The sequenced sample was peripheral blood. CDR3 loop: CASSLRSARYQETQYF. The CDR3, as DNA: TGTGCCAGCAGCTTAAGAAGCGCTCGGTACCAAGAGACCCAGTACTTC.